This T cell receptor (beta chain) was sequenced in a study of T cell clonotyping in hematopoietic cell transplantation. Study outcomes and limitations: Graft donor and pretransplant recipient Inverse Simpson Index values predicted broader posttransplant TCR diversity. Pathologically expanded recipient clonotypes increased progressively from day 30 to day 180 as diversity fell. CD4 and CD8 repertoire contributions could not be separated without sorting.

Trimming cost V 4 bases and J 11 bases; bases outside gene matches: 14. There are 14 residues in the CDR3. The germline CDR1 and CDR2 sequences are SGHRS and YFSETQ. Time point: recipient sample about 28 days before transplant, after cytoreduction. Recipient blood drawn about 28 days pretransplant and days 30, 100, 180 after. Sequenced by immunoSEQ multiplex PCR; TCRdb stores in-frame clones only, minus some. The sample includes fewer than 8,500 clones, nearly 98% of them seen just once. About this clone itself: The target antigen is unknown.

This clonotype was sampled from a man between 65 and 85 years old with acute myeloid leukemia. Some clones in this sample may be carry-over from other donors' samples. This sample comprised peripheral blood mononuclear cells, obtained before stem cell transplant. The rearrangement joins TRBV5-1 to TRBJ2-7; 8 bases fit TRBD2. The CDR3 is CASSRAGGPAEKYF. Here the CDR3 DNA reads TGCGCCAGCAGCCGCGCGGGGGGCCCCGCAGAGAAGTACTTC.